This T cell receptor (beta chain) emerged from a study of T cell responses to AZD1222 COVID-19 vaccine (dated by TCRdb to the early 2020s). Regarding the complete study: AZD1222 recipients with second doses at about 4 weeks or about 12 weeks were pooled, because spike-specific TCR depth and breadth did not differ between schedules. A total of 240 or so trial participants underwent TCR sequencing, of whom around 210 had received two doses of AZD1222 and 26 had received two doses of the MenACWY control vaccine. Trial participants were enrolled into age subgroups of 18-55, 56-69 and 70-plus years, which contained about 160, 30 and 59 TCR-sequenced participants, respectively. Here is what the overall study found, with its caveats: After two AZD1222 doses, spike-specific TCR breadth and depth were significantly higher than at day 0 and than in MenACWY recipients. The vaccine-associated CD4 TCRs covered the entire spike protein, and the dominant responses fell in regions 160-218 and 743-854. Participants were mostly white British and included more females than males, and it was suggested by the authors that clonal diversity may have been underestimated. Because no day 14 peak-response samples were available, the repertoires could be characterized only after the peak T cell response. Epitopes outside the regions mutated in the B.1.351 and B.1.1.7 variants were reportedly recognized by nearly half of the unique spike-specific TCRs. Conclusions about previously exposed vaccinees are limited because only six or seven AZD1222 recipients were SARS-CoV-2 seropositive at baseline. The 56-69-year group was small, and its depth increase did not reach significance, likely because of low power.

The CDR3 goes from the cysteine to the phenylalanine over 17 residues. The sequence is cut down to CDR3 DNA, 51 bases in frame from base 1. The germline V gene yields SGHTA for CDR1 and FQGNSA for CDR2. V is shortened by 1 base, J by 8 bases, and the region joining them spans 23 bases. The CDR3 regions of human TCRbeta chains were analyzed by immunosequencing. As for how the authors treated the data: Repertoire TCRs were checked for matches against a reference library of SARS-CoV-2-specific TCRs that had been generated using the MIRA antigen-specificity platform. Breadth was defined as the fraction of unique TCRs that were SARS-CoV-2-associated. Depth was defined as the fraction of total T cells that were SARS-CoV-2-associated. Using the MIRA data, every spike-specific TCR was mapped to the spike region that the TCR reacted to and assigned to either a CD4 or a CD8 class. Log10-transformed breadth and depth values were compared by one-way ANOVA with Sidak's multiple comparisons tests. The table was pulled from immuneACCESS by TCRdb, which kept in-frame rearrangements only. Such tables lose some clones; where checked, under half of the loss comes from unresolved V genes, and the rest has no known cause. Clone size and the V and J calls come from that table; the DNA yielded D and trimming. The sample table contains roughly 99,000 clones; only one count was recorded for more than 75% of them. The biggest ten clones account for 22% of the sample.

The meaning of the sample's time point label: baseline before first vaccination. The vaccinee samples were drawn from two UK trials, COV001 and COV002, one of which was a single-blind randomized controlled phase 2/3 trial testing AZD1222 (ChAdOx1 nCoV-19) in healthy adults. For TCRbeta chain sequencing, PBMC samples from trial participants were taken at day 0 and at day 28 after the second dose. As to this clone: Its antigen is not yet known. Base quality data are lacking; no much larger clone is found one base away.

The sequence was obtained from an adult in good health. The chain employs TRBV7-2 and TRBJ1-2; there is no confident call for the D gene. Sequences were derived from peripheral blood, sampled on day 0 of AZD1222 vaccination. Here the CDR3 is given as CASSLEPPRNGVGGYTF. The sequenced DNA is TGTGCCAGCAGCTTAGAACCCCCTCGGAACGGGGTAGGCGGCTACACCTTC.